Below, one T cell receptor (beta chain) is given with its context. This record comes from a study of blood T cell repertoires in COVID-19. Study context: COVID-19 samples, acute and convalescent, were from the United States, Italy and Spain.

In the original workflow: By means of reference gene primer amplification, nucleated cell counts were estimated. Clones were sequenced by immunoSEQ multiplex PCR, and TCRdb holds only the in-frame ones, with some missing. V, J and clone size reflect that table, while D and trimming were determined from the DNA. Of approximately 270,000 clones in the sample, 80% to 95% were seen once. Deletions cut 2 bases from V and 1 base from J, with 6 bases between. Per germline, CDR1 SQVTM and CDR2 ANQGSEA. This CDR3 has 12 amino acids. Categorization into cohorts depended on clinical history that participants reported. No more than 2 weeks before study entry, exposed participants had met a case of COVID-19.

The receptor was isolated from a middle-aged man who had been exposed to COVID-19. Input material: PBMCs or T cells enriched from blood (not recorded which). This chain connects TRBV29-1 to TRBJ2-7; unclear D gene. CDR3 amino acids: CSVELTSYEQYF. The CDR3 DNA is TGCAGCGTTGAACTGACATCCTACGAGCAGTACTTC.